The 32 T cell receptor beta chains in this list originate from one sample, sequenced in a study of T cell repertoires in cytomegalovirus infection. Each CDR3 protein is one row after TCRdb ran MiXCR on the reads. The repertoire holds a few hundred thousand distinct CDR3 sequences, with about 18% as singletons. Sequencing used CD8+ T cells from PBMCs. Every receptor here comes from a human donor in good health (CMV status not recorded). Some clones in this sample may be carry-over from other donors' samples.

The chain joins TRBV4-1 to TRBJ2-7; perhaps TRBD1 as D (5 bases). Germline V gene lookup returns CDR1 MGHRA and CDR2 YSYEKL. The CDR3 is made up of 15 amino acids. Trimming pared 0 bases from V and 2 bases from J, leaving 11 bases between. The CDR3 region is CASSQESGFAYEQYF. The CDR3 DNA reads TGCGCCAGCAGCCAAGAGTCAGGGTTTGCCTACGAGCAGTACTTC.

This clonotype occurred a few times. The chain has TRBV5-4 and TRBJ1-2, with TRBD1 identical over 7 bases. The V segment lost 0 bases and the J segment 4 bases; nucleotides outside the gene matches: 9. CDR3 length: 16 amino acids. CDR1 and CDR2 (germline): SGHNT, YYREEE (reference sequence). The DNA of the CDR3 is TGTGCCAGCAGCTTGGCCGGGGACAGCAAGTCCTATGGCTACACCTTC. Residues: CASSLAGDSKSYGYTF.

This clonotype was detected only a few times. The chain combines TRBV7-9 with TRBJ2-1; tentative D call: TRBD1 (6 bases). This CDR3 has 16 residues. Per the germline V gene, CDR1 is SEHNR and CDR2 is FQNEAQ (reference sequence). V was pared by 4 bases and J by 2 bases, with 15 bases between. The CDR3 coding sequence is TGTGCCAGCAGCTCCCCGACCGGGACAACCTACAATGAGCAGTTCTTC. Translating it yields CASSSPTGTTYNEQFF.

This clonotype has ten or more counts. Written as DNA, the CDR3 is TGTGCCAGCAGCCCCGCCCTCAATAGCAATCAGCCCCAGCATTTT. Translation: CASSPALNSNQPQHF. The V and J genes are TRBV7-2 and TRBJ1-5, with no clear D. The CDR3 is 15 residues long. V dropped 5 bases and J dropped 0 bases, with 11 bases sitting between them. Per germline, CDR1 SGHTA and CDR2 FQGNSA.

The chain carries TRBV28 and TRBJ2-7; 7 bases are a match to TRBD1. The CDR3 covers 13 residues. Germline V gives CDR1 MDHEN, CDR2 SYDVKM. With 6 bases clipped from V and 3 bases from J, the junction kept 5 bases outside the gene matches. CDR3 coding DNA: TGTGCCAGCAGGGGGACAGATTACTACGAGCAGTACTTC. It is translated as CASRGTDYYEQYF.

In its sample, this clonotype was seen a few times. The V call is TRBV20-1, the J call TRBJ2-5; D is perhaps TRBD2 (6 bases). The V and J ends lost 4 bases and 0 bases respectively, with 9 bases between them. Germline loops: CDR1 DFQATT, CDR2 SNEGSKA (reference sequence). The CDR3 loop spans 13 amino acids. The CDR3 here is CSAIGRYQETQYF. The CDR3 region has the DNA TGCAGTGCTATCGGGAGATACCAAGAGACCCAGTACTTC.

In this sample, this clonotype turned up many times. The CDR3 loop is CASSLVLGQGQGRSYNEQFF. The CDR3 coding sequence is TGTGCCAGCAGCTTAGTACTTGGACAGGGTCAGGGTAGGTCCTACAATGAGCAGTTCTTC. The chain is built from TRBV7-8 and TRBJ2-1; 8 positions match TRBD1. V trimming: 1 base; J trimming: 1 base; junction bases outside the gene matches: 15. CDR1 is SGHVS and CDR2 is FQNEAQ in the germline V gene. This CDR3 is 20 amino acids long.

In this sample, this clonotype turned up many times. The chain joins TRBV7-6 to TRBJ2-2, with 7 positions matching TRBD1. This CDR3 is built from 19 residues. V trimming: 5 bases; J trimming: 6 bases; junction bases outside the gene matches: 21. Germline-derived CDR1 and CDR2 are SGHVS and FNYEAQ. CDR3 amino acids: CASSRLGFAGRGFAGELFF. In DNA form, the CDR3 reads TGTGCCAGCAGCCGCCTCGGATTTGCCGGCAGGGGGTTCGCCGGGGAGCTGTTTTTT. Drawing the rest from reference TRBV7-6 and TRBJ2-2, the complete variable domain is GAGVSQSPRYKVTKRGQDVALRCDPISGHVSLYWYRQALGQGPEFLTYFNYEAQQDKSGLPNDRFSAERPEGSISTLTIQRTEQRDSAMYRCASSRLGFAGRGFAGELFFGEGSRLTVL.

As regards this clonotype: A read error may explain this, as a much larger clone is one base away. This rearrangement joins TRBV5-5 to TRBJ1-5; 8 nucleotides agree with TRBD1. Germline V gene lookup returns CDR1 SGHKS and CDR2 YYEKEE (reference sequence). V was pared by 4 bases and J by 6 bases, with 6 bases of the junction left unmatched. The CDR3 is made up of 14 amino acids. Here the CDR3 DNA reads TGTGCCAGCAGCGTAGCAGGGGGCGGTCAGCCCCAGCATTTT. Translation: CASSVAGGGQPQHF. Complete variable domain (other parts from reference TRBV5-5 and TRBJ1-5): DAGVTQSPTHLIKTRGQQVTLRCSPISGHKSVSWYQQVLGQGPQFIFQYYEKEERGRGNFPDRFSARQFPNYSSELNVNALLLGDSALYLCASSVAGGGQPQHFGDGTRLSIL.

The chain combines TRBV4-1 with TRBJ2-1; 8 positions agree with TRBD2. Germline V gives CDR1 MGHRA, CDR2 YSYEKL. V was clipped by 4 bases and J by 5 bases; unmatched bases: 16. The CDR3 spans 18 residues. The CDR3 nucleotides read TGCGCCAGCAGCCGAAGAACGGGAGGGGCTTTATTCGACAATGAGCAGTTCTTC. Translated, it gives CASSRRTGGALFDNEQFF.

This clonotype was observed many times. The chain links TRBV7-2 to TRBJ1-1; no definite D call. This CDR3 is 15 amino acids long. Germline CDR1 and CDR2: SGHTA and FQGNSA. V was pared by 5 bases and J by 2 bases, with 15 bases between. The CDR3 loop reads CASSATTPYNTEAFF. Here the CDR3 DNA reads TGTGCCAGCAGCGCCACTACCCCTTACAACACTGAAGCTTTCTTT.

This clonotype occurred many times. This chain uses TRBV7-8 with TRBJ1-6; 7 bases map to TRBD1. With V trimmed by 6 bases and J by 9 bases, 8 bases remained unmatched. The CDR3 is 14 amino acids. CDR1 is SGHVS and CDR2 is FQNEAQ in the germline V gene. The CDR3 nucleotides read TGTGCCAGCAGTTTGACTACAGGGGTTTCACCCCTCCACTTT. It encodes CASSLTTGVSPLHF.

This clonotype was seen more than once but under ten times. CDR3 loop: CASSTVGEGGQPQHF. CDR3 in DNA: TGTGCCAGCAGTACCGTAGGGGAGGGAGGTCAGCCCCAGCATTTT. The chain carries TRBV12-3 or TRBV12-4 and TRBJ1-5; maybe TRBD1 (5 bases). CDR3 length equals 15 residues. Deletions cut 5 bases from V and 6 bases from J, with 17 bases between.

The J gene is TRBJ2-5, the V gene TRBV29-1; D call uncertain. The V gene's germline CDR1 is SQVTM and CDR2 ANQGSEA. This CDR3 spans 15 amino acids. Trimming took 2 bases from V and 4 from J, leaving 17 bases between them. Here the CDR3 DNA reads TGCAGCGTTGAATTTGCACAGTTTGGGCGAGAGACCCAGTACTTC. Translation: CSVEFAQFGRETQYF.

This clonotype has a count of ten or more. J is TRBJ2-6 and V is TRBV27; D gene ambiguous. The CDR3 covers 17 residues. Trimming cost V 2 bases and J 0 bases, with 11 bases left between them. Germline V gene sequence: CDR1 MNHEY, CDR2 SMNVEV (reference sequence). CDR3 sequence reads: CASSLGVRSSGANVLTF. Written as DNA, the CDR3 is TGTGCCAGCAGTTTAGGGGTACGGAGCTCTGGGGCCAACGTCCTGACTTTC.

This rearrangement joins TRBV28 to TRBJ2-2; D remains ambiguous. The CDR3 consists of 16 residues. The V and J ends lost 2 bases and 0 bases respectively, with 10 bases between them. Germline CDR1 reads MDHEN; CDR2 reads SYDVKM. This chain's CDR3 is CASSLGDPANTGELFF. The CDR3, as DNA: TGTGCCAGCAGTTTAGGTGACCCCGCGAACACCGGGGAGCTGTTTTTT.

This clonotype was recorded at least ten times. The V gene is TRBV7-8, the J gene TRBJ2-7; possibly TRBD1 for D (5 bases). This CDR3 is 14 amino acids long. V was shortened by 2 bases and J by 6 bases, with 14 bases between the two germline ends. CDR1 is SGHVS and CDR2 is FQNEAQ in the germline V gene. The CDR3 spells CASSLWSTVSEQYF. In DNA form, the CDR3 reads TGTGCCAGCAGCTTATGGTCGACAGTAAGCGAGCAGTACTTC.

In its sample, this clonotype was seen many times. The rearrangement joins TRBV10-2 to TRBJ1-2; D is perhaps TRBD1 (5 bases). V lost 2 bases to trimming and J lost 5 bases, with 21 bases between them. The CDR3 extends over 17 amino acids. CDR1 is WSHSY, CDR2 SAAADI, per germline. CDR3 protein: CASSEIAGNFPTYGYTF. The CDR3 nucleotides are TGCGCCAGCAGTGAGATTGCAGGGAACTTTCCAACTTATGGCTACACCTTC.

This clonotype was detected many times. The chain has TRBV27 and TRBJ1-2, with no clear D. Germline-derived CDR1 and CDR2 are MNHEY and SMNVEV (reference sequence). V gave up 4 bases and J gave up 3 bases, with 24 bases separating them. The CDR3 covers 18 residues. CDR3 nucleotide sequence: TGTGCCAGCAGTTCGTACCGGTCGGACTTCAGACCCGACTATGGCTACACCTTC. This codes for CASSSYRSDFRPDYGYTF.

The rearrangement uses TRBV13 and TRBJ2-7; 9 bases line up with TRBD1. In germline, CDR1 is PRHDT, CDR2 FYEKMQ (reference sequence). This CDR3 has 15 residues. V lost 5 bases, J lost 4 bases, and 9 bases stayed unmatched. CDR3 sequence: CASSPGTGKRYEQYF. Here the CDR3 DNA reads TGTGCCAGCAGCCCGGGGACAGGGAAACGTTACGAGCAGTACTTC.

This chain connects TRBV20-1 to TRBJ2-3; 15 bases are a match to TRBD2. The V gene end was trimmed by 5 bases and the J gene end by 4 bases; junction bases not matched to a gene: 4. In germline, CDR1 is DFQATT, CDR2 SNEGSKA (reference sequence). The CDR3 spans 15 residues. The CDR3 protein is CSAPRTSGGADTQYF. DNA for the CDR3: TGCAGTGCTCCCAGGACTAGCGGGGGGGCAGATACGCAGTATTTT.

The CDR3 bases are TGTGCCATCAGTGAAGGGTTATCCTACGAGCAGTACTTC. It specifies CAISEGLSYEQYF. This chain joins TRBV10-3 and TRBJ2-7; D gene ambiguous. With 3 bases removed from V and 1 base from J, the gap between germline ends came to 7 bases. From germline, CDR1 is ENHRY and CDR2 SYGVKD. The CDR3 is 13 amino acids.

This clonotype appeared a few times. CDR3 in DNA: TGTGCCAGCAGTGACAGCAGGGCTAGCAATCAGCCCCAGCATTTT. This translates into CASSDSRASNQPQHF. The J gene is TRBJ1-5, the V gene TRBV2; tentatively, D is TRBD1 (5 bases). The CDR3 has 15 residues. Germline V CDR1 and CDR2: SNHLY, FYNNEI. V was clipped by 3 bases and J by 0 bases, with 9 bases between them.

Written as DNA, the CDR3 is TGTGCCAGCAGCCAACGGGGCCTGGCAACTAATGAAAAACTGTTTTTT. Amino acid sequence: CASSQRGLATNEKLFF. V gene TRBV14 combines with J gene TRBJ1-4; D is possibly TRBD1 (5 bases). This CDR3 has 16 residues. Between the trimmed V and J ends, which lost 2 bases and 0 bases, there was a span of 10 bases. Germline values: CDR1 SGHDN, CDR2 FVKESK.

This clonotype has at least ten counts. The CDR3 reads CASSLIFNTGELFF. The CDR3 DNA is TGTGCCAGCAGCTTAATCTTTAACACCGGGGAGCTGTTTTTT. V and J are TRBV7-6 and TRBJ2-2, with unresolved D. This CDR3 contains 14 residues. Germline values: CDR1 SGHVS, CDR2 FNYEAQ. Trimming took 2 bases from V and 2 from J, leaving 6 bases between them.

The sample holds a few counts of this clonotype. This sequence joins TRBV7-3 and TRBJ2-5, with TRBD1 identical over 9 bases. CDR3 length: 15 amino acids. V dropped 5 bases and J dropped 5; count of bases not matched to a gene: 9. Germline-derived CDR1 and CDR2 are SGHTA and FQGTGA. The CDR3 coding sequence is TGTGCCAGCAGCCCAGGACAGGGGCTTGGGGAGACCCAGTACTTC. Protein product: CASSPGQGLGETQYF.

The chain couples TRBV11-2 to TRBJ2-1, with D unresolved. The CDR3 spans 11 residues. From germline, CDR1 is SGHAT and CDR2 FQNNGV. Trimming took off 2 bases at V and 10 bases at J, with 6 bases between the two ends. The CDR3 DNA reads TGTGCCAGCAGCTTACTTGAAGAGCAGTTCTTC. Amino acids: CASSLLEEQFF.

This clonotype was found many times. The rearrangement joins TRBV6-6 to TRBJ1-1; TRBD1 aligns across 8 bases. This CDR3 spans 16 amino acids. After removal of 6 bases from V and 1 base from J, the junction contained 10 bases not matched to a gene. Germline V CDR1 and CDR2: MNHNY, SVGAGI (reference sequence). The CDR3 reads CASRVRQGNQNTEAFF. In DNA, the CDR3 is TGTGCCAGCAGGGTACGACAGGGGAATCAGAACACTGAAGCTTTCTTT.

This clonotype was counted ten times or more. CDR3 sequence (DNA): TGTGCCAGCAGCCAAGGGCCTTACACCGGGGAGCTGTTTTTT. Translated: CASSQGPYTGELFF. The chain is built from TRBV7-2 and TRBJ2-2; D is unclear. With 5 bases removed from V and 3 bases from J, the gap between germline ends came to 10 bases. The CDR3 totals 14 residues. The germline CDR1 and CDR2 sequences are SGHTA and FQGNSA.

This clonotype has only a few counts. The chain has TRBV7-9 and TRBJ2-5; maybe TRBD1 (7 bases). Germline loops: CDR1 SEHNR, CDR2 FQNEAQ (reference sequence). This CDR3 region has 14 residues. V lost 4 bases and J lost 0, with 9 bases in between. The CDR3: CASSSGGHQETQYF. The DNA for the CDR3 is TGTGCCAGCAGCTCAGGGGGGCACCAAGAGACCCAGTACTTC.

This chain connects TRBV11-2 to TRBJ1-2, with 8 bases aligning to TRBD1. J gave up 3 bases and V 5 bases, and 8 bases lay outside the gene matches. Germline lookup yields CDR1 SGHAT and CDR2 FQNNGV. This CDR3 has 15 amino acids. Here the CDR3 reads CASSAPGGGYYGYTF. The DNA of the CDR3 is TGTGCCAGCAGCGCCCCAGGGGGCGGATACTATGGCTACACCTTC. The variable domain in full, completed from reference TRBV11-2 and TRBJ1-2, reads EAGVAQSPRYKIIEKRQSVAFWCNPISGHATLYWYQQILGQGPKLLIQFQNNGVVDDSQLPKDRFSAERLKGVDSTLKIQPAKLEDSAVYLCASSAPGGGYYGYTFGSGTRLTVV.

The sample holds many counts of this clonotype. This chain uses TRBV6-2 or TRBV6-3 with TRBJ2-1; no clear D gene. Trimming stripped 0 bases from V and 3 bases from J, with 9 bases between. The CDR3 spans 15 residues. Germline-derived CDR1 and CDR2 are MNHEY and SVGEGT. DNA of the CDR3: TGTGCCAGCAGTTACTCCCTGGGGATCTACAATGAGCAGTTCTTC. Its protein is CASSYSLGIYNEQFF.